The TCR beta chain under discussion was sequenced for a study of blood T cells in healthy people across ages. Samples each yielded at least 6 micrograms of total RNA. For the second PCR, which ran for about 6 to 11 cycles, a sample-barcoded 5' primer and a J-beta primer mix were used. One entry per CDR3 protein, called by TCRdb with MiXCR from the 5' RACE reads. The data contain some 710,000 distinct CDR3 sequences, about 46% of them singletons. This clonotype was picked up one time. This CDR3 is 14 amino acids long. J was trimmed by 5 bases and V by 7 bases; bases with no gene match: 9. Germline-derived CDR1 and CDR2 are DFQATT and SNEGSKA (reference sequence).

The clonotype comes from a man at least 80 years old in good health. The chain couples TRBV20-1 to TRBJ2-1; 9 bases agree with TRBD2. The sequenced sample consisted of blood. CDR3 protein: CSVLGSGGDNEQFF. Written as DNA, the CDR3 is TGCAGTGTGTTGGGTAGCGGGGGTGACAATGAGCAGTTCTTC.